The TCR beta chain under discussion was sequenced for a study of blood T cell repertoires in COVID-19. The junction had 27 bases not matched to a gene; V was cut back by 4 bases and J by 3 bases. Germline V gene lookup returns CDR1 SGHRS and CDR2 YFSETQ. The CDR3 is made up of 24 amino acids. Sequenced by immunoSEQ multiplex PCR; TCRdb stores in-frame clones only, minus some. There are 100,000 to 120,000 clones in the sample; about 88% occur only once, and 7.5% to 9.5% lies in the top ten. Sequencing used peripheral blood. The sequence derives from a woman in her 70s who had recovered from COVID-19. This chain links TRBV5-1 with TRBJ2-2; 13 bases match TRBD2. CDR3 sequence reads: CASSLKVQTGLAGVLPPDTGELFF. The CDR3 nucleotides are TGCGCCAGCAGCCTGAAGGTCCAAACCGGACTAGCGGGGGTCCTGCCCCCTGACACCGGGGAGCTGTTTTTT.